This T cell receptor (beta chain) was identified in a study of human T cells and chemical hapten exposure. Findings of the study overall: Donors were affected by alopecia, so their immune reaction might vary from that of healthy individuals.

Comments on this clonotype: The antigen remains undetermined.

Germline-derived CDR1 and CDR2 are MNHNS and SASEGT. The CDR3 sequence is 16 residues long. V trimming: 5 bases; J trimming: 1 base; junction bases outside the gene matches: 5. MiXCR, run by TCRdb on the RACE reads, gives a single entry per CDR3 protein. The table has just under 350,000 distinct CDR3 sequences, around 7% seen once. Time point noted: patch test 1, 2 weeks after DPC sensitization. Described treatment: therapeutic diphenylcyclopropenone sensitization with weekly scalp DPC. The clonotype was recovered from a woman between 18 and 29 years old with alopecia areata. Some clones in this sample may be carry-over from other donors' samples. The specimen was whole blood, collected in connection with sensitization to the hapten diphenylcyclopropenone (DPC). The rearrangement joins TRBV6-1 to TRBJ2-3, with 11 nucleotides matching TRBD2. CDR3 sequence: CASSSSGGQGTDTQYF. CDR3 nucleotides: TGTGCCAGCAGTTCTAGCGGGGGGCAGGGCACAGATACGCAGTATTTT.